The sequence of this T cell receptor beta chain was determined in a study of shared clonotypes between healthy human individuals. Study-wide findings and caveats: Generally, naive subsets came out with larger estimated richness than memory subsets. Donor clonotype sharing was expected to depend on sequencing depth.

Of note for this clone: Antigen specificity is unknown.

Original processing notes: Filtering was not the same, since immunoSEQ gave junction-only sequences without quality scores. Here immunoSEQ multiplex PCR was the method, and the copy in TCRdb shows in-frame clones only, minus some. V and J calls and clone size are given by that table; D and trimming were obtained from the DNA. The table has 850,000 to 1,200,000 clones, about 80% seen once. Trimming cost V 4 bases and J 7 bases; bases outside gene matches: 13. The germline CDR1 and CDR2 sequences are SGHDT and YYEEEE. This CDR3 comprises 17 residues. The source is a young man in good health. The sequenced sample was memory CD4+ T cells sorted from blood. Subset meaning: CD45RA-negative fraction. The gene calls are TRBV5-6 and TRBJ1-6; 8 nucleotides agree with TRBD1. The CDR3, as DNA: TGTGCCAGCAGCCGTCGGACAGGGCAAGGTCCGAATTCACCCCTCCACTTT. This sequence encodes CASSRRTGQGPNSPLHF.